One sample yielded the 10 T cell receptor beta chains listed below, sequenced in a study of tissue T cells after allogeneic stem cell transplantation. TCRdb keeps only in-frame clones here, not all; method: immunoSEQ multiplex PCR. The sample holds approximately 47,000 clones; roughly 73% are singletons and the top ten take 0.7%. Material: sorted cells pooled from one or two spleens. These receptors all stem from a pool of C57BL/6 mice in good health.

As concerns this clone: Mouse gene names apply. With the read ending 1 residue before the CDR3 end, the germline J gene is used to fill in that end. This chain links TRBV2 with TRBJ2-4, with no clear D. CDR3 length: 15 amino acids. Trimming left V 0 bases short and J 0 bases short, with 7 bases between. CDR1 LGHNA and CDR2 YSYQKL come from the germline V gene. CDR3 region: CASSQDWSSQNTLYF. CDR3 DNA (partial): TGTGCCAGCAGCCAAGACTGGTCTAGTCAAAACACCTTGTAC.

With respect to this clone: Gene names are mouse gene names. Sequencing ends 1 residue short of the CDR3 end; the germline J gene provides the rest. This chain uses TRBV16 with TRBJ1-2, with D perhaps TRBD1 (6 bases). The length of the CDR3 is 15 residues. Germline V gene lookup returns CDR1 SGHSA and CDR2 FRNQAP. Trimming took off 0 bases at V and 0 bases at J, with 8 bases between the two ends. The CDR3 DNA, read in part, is TGTGCAAGCAGCTTAGATAGGACAGCAAACTCCGACTACACC. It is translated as CASSLDRTANSDYT. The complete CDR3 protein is CASSLDRTANSDYTF.

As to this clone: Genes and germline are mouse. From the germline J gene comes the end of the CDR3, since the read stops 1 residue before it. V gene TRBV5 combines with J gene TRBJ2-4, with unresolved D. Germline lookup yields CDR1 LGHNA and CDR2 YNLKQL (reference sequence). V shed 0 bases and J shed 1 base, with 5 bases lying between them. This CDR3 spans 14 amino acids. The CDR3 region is CASSQEAGQNTLYF. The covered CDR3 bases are TGTGCCAGCAGCCAAGAGGCAGGTCAAAACACCTTGTAC.

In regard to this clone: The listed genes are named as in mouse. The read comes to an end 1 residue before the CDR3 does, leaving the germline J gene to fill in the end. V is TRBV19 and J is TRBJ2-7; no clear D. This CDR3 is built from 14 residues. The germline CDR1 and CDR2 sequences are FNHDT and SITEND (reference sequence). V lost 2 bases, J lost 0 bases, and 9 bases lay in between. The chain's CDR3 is CASSIPRSSYEQYF. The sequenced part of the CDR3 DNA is TGTGCCAGCAGTATCCCCAGGAGCTCCTATGAACAGTAC.

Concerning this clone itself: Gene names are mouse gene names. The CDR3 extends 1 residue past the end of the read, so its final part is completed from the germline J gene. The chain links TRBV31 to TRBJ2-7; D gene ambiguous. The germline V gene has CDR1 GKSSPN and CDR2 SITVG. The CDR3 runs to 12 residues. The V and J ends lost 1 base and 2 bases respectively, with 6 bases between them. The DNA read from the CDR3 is TGTGCCTGGAGTCCCCAAACCTATGAACAGTAC. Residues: CAWSPQTYEQY. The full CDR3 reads CAWSPQTYEQYF. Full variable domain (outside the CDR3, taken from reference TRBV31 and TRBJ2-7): AQTIHQWPVAEIKAVGSPLSLGCTIKGKSSPNLYWYWQATGGTLQQLFYSITVGQVESVVQLNLSASRPKDDQFILSTEKLLLSHSGFYLCAWSPQTYEQYFGPGTRLTVL.

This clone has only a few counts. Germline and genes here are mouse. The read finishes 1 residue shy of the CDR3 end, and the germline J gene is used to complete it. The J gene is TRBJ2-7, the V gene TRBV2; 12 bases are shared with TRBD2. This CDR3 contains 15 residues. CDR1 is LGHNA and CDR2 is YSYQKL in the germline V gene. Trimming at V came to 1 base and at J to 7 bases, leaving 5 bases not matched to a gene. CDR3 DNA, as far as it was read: TGTGCCAGCAGCCAAGTAGGGACTGGGGGGAGGGAACAGTAC. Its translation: CASSQVGTGGREQY. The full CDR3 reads CASSQVGTGGREQYF.

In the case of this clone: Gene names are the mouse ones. Incomplete CDR3 DNA: TGTGCCAGCGGTGATGCAGGCAGACAGGTCCAAGACACCCAGTAC. It yields the protein CASGDAGRQVQDTQY. In full, the CDR3 is CASGDAGRQVQDTQYF. This rearrangement joins TRBV13-2 to TRBJ2-5, with D possibly being TRBD1 (6 bases). Coverage ceases 1 residue before the CDR3 finishes, and the germline J gene fills in the end. In germline, CDR1 is NNHNN, CDR2 SYGAGS (reference sequence). The V and J ends lost 0 bases and 2 bases respectively, with 13 bases between them. The CDR3 extends over 16 amino acids.

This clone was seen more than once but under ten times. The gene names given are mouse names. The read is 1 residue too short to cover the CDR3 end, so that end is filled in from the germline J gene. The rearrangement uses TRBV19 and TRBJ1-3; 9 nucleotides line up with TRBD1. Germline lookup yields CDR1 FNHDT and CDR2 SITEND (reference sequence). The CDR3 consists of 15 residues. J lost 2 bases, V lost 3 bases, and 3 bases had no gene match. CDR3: CASSTRDRAGNTLYF. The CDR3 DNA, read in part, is TGTGCCAGCAGTACCCGGGACAGGGCTGGAAATACGCTCTAT. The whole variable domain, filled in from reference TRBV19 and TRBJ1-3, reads GGIITQTPKFLIGQEGQKLTLKCQQNFNHDTMYWYRQDSGKGLRLIYYSITENDLQKGDLSEGYDASREKKSSFSLTVTSAQKNEMAVFLCASSTRDRAGNTLYFGEGSRLIVV.

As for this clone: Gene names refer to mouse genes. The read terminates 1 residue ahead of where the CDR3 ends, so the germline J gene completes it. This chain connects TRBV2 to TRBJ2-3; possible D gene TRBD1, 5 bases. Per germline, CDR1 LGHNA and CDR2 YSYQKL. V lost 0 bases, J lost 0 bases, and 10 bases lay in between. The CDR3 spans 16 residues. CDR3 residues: CASSQEAGSSAETLYF. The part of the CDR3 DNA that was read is TGTGCCAGCAGCCAAGAGGCAGGGAGTAGTGCAGAAACGCTGTAT.

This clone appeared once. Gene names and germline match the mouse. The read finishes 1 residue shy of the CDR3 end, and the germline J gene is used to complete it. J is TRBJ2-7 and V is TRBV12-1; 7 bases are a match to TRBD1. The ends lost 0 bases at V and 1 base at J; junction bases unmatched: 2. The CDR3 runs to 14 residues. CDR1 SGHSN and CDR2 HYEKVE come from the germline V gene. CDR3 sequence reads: CASSLADRSYEQYF. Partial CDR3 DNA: TGTGCCAGCTCTCTCGCGGACAGGTCCTATGAACAGTAC.